This TCR beta chain derives from a study of OX40 agonist ivuxolimab in advanced cancers. Data came from immunoSEQ multiplex PCR; TCRdb stores just in-frame clones and leaves some out. This table holds over 40,000 clones, more than 65% found once. Between the trimmed V and J ends, which lost 3 bases and 2 bases, there was a span of 13 bases. CDR3 length: 15 residues. Germline CDR1 reads KGHSH; CDR2 reads LQKENI. This chain uses TRBV18 with TRBJ1-1; no reliable D call. This specimen was CD4+ or CD8+ T cells sorted from blood, taken in a trial of the OX40 agonist ivuxolimab. The clonotype comes from an adult with an advanced solid tumor such as melanoma, head and neck, liver or kidney cancer. The CDR3 DNA is TGTGCCAGCTCACCTAGGGTTAATGTAAACACTGAAGCTTTCTTT. It specifies CASSPRVNVNTEAFF.